This is a list of T cell receptor beta chains from one sample in a study of a mutant IDH1 vaccine in newly diagnosed glioma. This table comes from immunoSEQ multiplex PCR, and its TCRdb copy is limited to in-frame clones, with some not included. The repertoire holds around 100,000 clones, with about 90% as singletons. Their antigens are not known. Sequencing used PBMCs, obtained from a glioma patient whose treatment included an IDH1 peptide vaccine. These receptors originate from a woman aged 45-65 years with glioma. Each CDR3 is given with its conserved first and last residue. The D gene is left open where the match is weak. A clone size is listed for some rows: how often the clone was seen (once, few, many), or a class if it is expanded.

d_call clone_size j_call v_call cdr3_nt cdr3_aa
- - TRBJ1-1 TRBV28 TGTGCCAGCAACCAGAACACTGAAGCTTTCTTT CASNQNTEAFF
- - TRBJ2-5 TRBV7-3 TGTGCCAGCAGCCCCGGGTCGGAGGAGACCCAGTACTTC CASSPGSEETQYF
- - TRBJ1-1 TRBV5-6 TGTGCCAGCAGCTTGGAGGGCAGGGGAGCTTTCTTT CASSLEGRGAFF
- - TRBJ2-7 TRBV5-1 TGCGCCAGCAGCTTGGACGCAAGGAGATCCTACGAGCAGTACTTC CASSLDARRSYEQYF
- - TRBJ2-1 TRBV5-1 TGCGCCAGCAGCTCCTTGCAGGGGACAAACAATGAGCAGTTCTTC CASSSLQGTNNEQFF
- - TRBJ2-1 TRBV7-9 TGTGCCAGCAGCTTATCAGATCGGGACAATGAGCAGTTCTTC CASSLSDRDNEQFF
TRBD1 - TRBJ2-1 TRBV27 TGTGCCAGCAGTTTGGGGGACAGGGCGGAACTAAGCTCCTACAATGAGCAGTTCTTC CASSLGDRAELSSYNEQFF
TRBD1 - TRBJ1-2 TRBV9 TGTGCCAGCAGCGTAGCGGGACAGTTCCCCTATGGCTACACCTTC CASSVAGQFPYGYTF
TRBD2 - TRBJ2-2 TRBV28 TGTGCCAGCAGAACTAGCGGGAGGGCCGGGAACACCGGGGAGCTGTTTTTT CASRTSGRAGNTGELFF
TRBD2 - TRBJ2-1 TRBV5-1 TGCGCCAGCAGCCTTGGGACTAGCGGGAGAGCGTATGAGCAGTTCTTC CASSLGTSGRAYEQFF
TRBD2 - TRBJ2-7 TRBV19 TGTGCCAGTAGTGGTTCGGAGACTAGCGGGACAGAGCAGTACTTC CASSGSETSGTEQYF
- - TRBJ1-3 TRBV9 TGTGCCAGCAGCGTAGTCGATTGGGGGCAGGGAAACACCATATATTTT CASSVVDWGQGNTIYF
- - TRBJ1-4 TRBV5-4 TGTGCCAGCAGCTTGGGCAGGGTGAGGAATGAAAAACTGTTTTTT CASSLGRVRNEKLFF
- - TRBJ2-3 TRBV21-1 TGTGCCAGCATTAGCGGGATACGCACAGATACGCAGTATTTT CASISGIRTDTQYF
- once TRBJ2-7 TRBV21-1 TGTGCCAGCTCACATCAGGCTTCTGGGAATGGCGAGCAGTACTTC CASSHQASGNGEQYF
- - TRBJ2-5 TRBV14 TGTGCCAGCAGCCATTCAGGGGCAGAGACCCAGTACTTC CASSHSGAETQYF
TRBD1 few TRBJ1-4 TRBV9 TGTGCCAGCAGCGTAGGCTGGGACAGTCGGGAAAAACTGTTTTTT CASSVGWDSREKLFF
- - TRBJ1-3 TRBV6-5 TGTGCCAGCAGTTACTTCAGGGGTGCTGGAAACACCATATATTTT CASSYFRGAGNTIYF
TRBD1 - TRBJ2-3 TRBV7-8 TGTGCCAGCAGCCTACAGGGGGAGGATACGCAGTATTTT CASSLQGEDTQYF
- - TRBJ1-1 TRBV6-5 TGTGCCAGCAGTTACTCGTTGACACTGAACACTGAAGCTTTCTTT CASSYSLTLNTEAFF
- - TRBJ2-2 TRBV27 TGTGCCAGCAGTTCCGGGACACTTACCGGGGAGCTGTTTTTT CASSSGTLTGELFF
- - TRBJ2-1 TRBV6-1 TGTGCCAGCAACGACGGACAGTACAATGAGCAGTTCTTC CASNDGQYNEQFF